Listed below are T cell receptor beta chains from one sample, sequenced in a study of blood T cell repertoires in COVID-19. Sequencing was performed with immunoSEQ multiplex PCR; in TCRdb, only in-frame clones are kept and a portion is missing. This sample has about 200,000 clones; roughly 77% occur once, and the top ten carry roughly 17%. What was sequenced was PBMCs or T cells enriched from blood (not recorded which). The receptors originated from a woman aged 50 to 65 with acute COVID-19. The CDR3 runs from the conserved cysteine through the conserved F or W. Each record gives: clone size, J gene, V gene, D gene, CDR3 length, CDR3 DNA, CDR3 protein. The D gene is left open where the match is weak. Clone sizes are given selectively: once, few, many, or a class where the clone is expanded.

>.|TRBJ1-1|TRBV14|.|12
TGTGCCAGCAGCTTGCAGGGTCTTGAAGCTTTCTTT
CASSLQGLEAFF
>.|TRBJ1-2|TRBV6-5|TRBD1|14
TGTGCCACCAGACCGGGACAGTTTAGATTTGGCTACACCTTC
CATRPGQFRFGYTF
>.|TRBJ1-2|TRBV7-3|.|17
TGTGCCAGCAGCCCCGGGATGATCGAACCCCTTGGCTATGGCTACACCTTC
CASSPGMIEPLGYGYTF
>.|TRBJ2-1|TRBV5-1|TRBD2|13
TGCGCCACCGCGGGGGATCTCTACAATGAGCAGTTCTTC
CATAGDLYNEQFF
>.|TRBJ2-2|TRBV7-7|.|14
TGTGCTAGCAGCCAGACTGTATACACCGGGGAGCTGTTTTTT
CASSQTVYTGELFF
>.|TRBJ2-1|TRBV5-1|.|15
TGCGCCAGCAGCTTGGCTGGGGGCTTAGGTAATGAGCAGTTCTTC
CASSLAGGLGNEQFF
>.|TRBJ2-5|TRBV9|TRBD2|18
TGTGCCAGCAGCGCTCCCGGGACTAGCGGGGTTCTGGGGGGGACCCAGTACTTC
CASSAPGTSGVLGGTQYF
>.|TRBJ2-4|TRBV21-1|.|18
TGTGCCAGCAGCAAAGAGGCTTTGACAGCTAGTTCCAAAAACATTCAGTACTTC
CASSKEALTASSKNIQYF
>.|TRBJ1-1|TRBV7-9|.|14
TGTGCCAGCAGCTTAGCGGAGGGGGGGACTGAAGCTTTCTTT
CASSLAEGGTEAFF
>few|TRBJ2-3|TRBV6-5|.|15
TGTGCCAGCGGGGAAATAGCGGCCCACACAGATACGCAGTATTTT
CASGEIAAHTDTQYF
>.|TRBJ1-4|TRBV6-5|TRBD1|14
TGTGCCAGCAGGGCCGGGGACAGGGATGAAAAACTGTTTTTT
CASRAGDRDEKLFF
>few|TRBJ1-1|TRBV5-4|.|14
TGTGCCAGCAGCGGCACAGCCCTCGGCACTGAAGCTTTCTTT
CASSGTALGTEAFF
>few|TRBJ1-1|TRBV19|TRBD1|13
TGTGCCAGTAAAAGGGACAGGAACACTGAAGCTTTCTTT
CASKRDRNTEAFF
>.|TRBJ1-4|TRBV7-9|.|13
TGTGCCAGCAGCCGCAGCCAGGGTGAAAAACTGTTTTTT
CASSRSQGEKLFF